This entry features one T cell receptor beta chain sequence. The data originate from a study of Ad26.COV2.S vaccination and SARS-CoV-2 variants. Specified treatment: roughly 20 received Ad26.COV2.S at low or high dose, single or two shots; roughly five received placebo; per-sample allocation not given. At day 63 after the first vaccine or placebo injection, samples were drawn. Trimming cost V 6 bases and J 0 bases, with 6 bases left between them. This CDR3 region has 13 residues. The V gene's germline CDR1 is MNHEY and CDR2 SMNVEV (reference sequence). Profiled with immunoSEQ multiplex PCR; TCRdb holds only in-frame clones, not every one. This table holds hundreds of thousands of clones, 80% to 90% found once.

This sequence originates from a person aged 18-60 years who received the Ad26.COV2.S COVID-19 vaccine or a placebo. Sequences were derived from peripheral blood, sampled in a trial of Ad26.COV2.S vaccine versus placebo. The chain has TRBV27 and TRBJ2-1; D unresolved. As DNA, the CDR3 is TGTGCCAGCAGGCTCAGCTCCTACAATGAGCAGTTCTTC. Amino acids: CASRLSSYNEQFF.